The clone carrying this T cell receptor (beta chain) was seen only a few times. Its cognate antigen is unknown. The record originates from a study of T-cell memory formation after mild COVID-19. Overall study context: The TCR clusters were mostly specific to one donor.

Germline values: CDR1 DFQATT, CDR2 SNEGSKA (reference sequence). The CDR3 extends over 12 amino acids. Trimming removed 5 bases from V and 7 bases from J, with 14 bases in between. TCRdb itself ran the 5' RACE reads through MiXCR, one entry per CDR3 protein. Of 410,000 or so distinct CDR3 sequences in the sample, about 22% were seen once. Notes on the study in general: Memory from before infection featured some responding clones, which suggests cross-reactive memory joined. Clones which contracted sat mainly in CM and EM if CD4+, and in EMRA if CD8+.

The sequence was obtained from an adult woman who had mild COVID-19 (a few samples of this study predate the infection). Cell type and time point are not known. The chain links TRBV20-1 to TRBJ1-2; tentatively, D is TRBD1 (6 bases). Sequences were obtained from PBMCs or a T cell subset sorted from them (not recorded which). CDR3 protein: CSAGNRDTGYTF. The DNA of the CDR3 is TGCAGTGCTGGGAACCGGGACACTGGCTACACCTTC.